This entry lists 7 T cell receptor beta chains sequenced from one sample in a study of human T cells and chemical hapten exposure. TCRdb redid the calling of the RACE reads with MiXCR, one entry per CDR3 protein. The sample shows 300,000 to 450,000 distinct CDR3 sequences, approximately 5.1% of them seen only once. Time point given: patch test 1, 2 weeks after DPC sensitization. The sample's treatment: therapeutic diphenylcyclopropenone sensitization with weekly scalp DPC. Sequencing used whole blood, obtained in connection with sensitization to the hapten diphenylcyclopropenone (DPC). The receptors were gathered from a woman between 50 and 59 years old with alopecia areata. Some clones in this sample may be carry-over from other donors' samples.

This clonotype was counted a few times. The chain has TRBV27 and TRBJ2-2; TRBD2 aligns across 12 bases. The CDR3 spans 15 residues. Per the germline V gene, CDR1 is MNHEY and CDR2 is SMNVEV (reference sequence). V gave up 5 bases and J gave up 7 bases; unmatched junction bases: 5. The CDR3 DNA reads TGTGCCAGCAGTCCTAGCGGGAGGGCCAACGGGGAGCTGTTTTTT. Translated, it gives CASSPSGRANGELFF.

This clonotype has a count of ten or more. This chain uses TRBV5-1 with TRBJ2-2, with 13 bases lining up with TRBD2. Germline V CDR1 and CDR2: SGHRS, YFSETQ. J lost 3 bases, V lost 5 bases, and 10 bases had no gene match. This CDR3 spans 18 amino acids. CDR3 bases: TGCGCCAGCAGTTTTTCCGGGACTAGCGGGACCTACACCGGGGAGCTGTTTTTT. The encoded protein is CASSFSGTSGTYTGELFF. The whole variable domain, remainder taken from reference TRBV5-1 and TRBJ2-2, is KAGVTQTPRYLIKTRGQQVTLSCSPISGHRSVSWYQQTPGQGLQFLFEYFSETQRNKGNFPGRFSGRQFSNSRSEMNVSTLELGDSALYLCASSFSGTSGTYTGELFFGEGSRLTVL.

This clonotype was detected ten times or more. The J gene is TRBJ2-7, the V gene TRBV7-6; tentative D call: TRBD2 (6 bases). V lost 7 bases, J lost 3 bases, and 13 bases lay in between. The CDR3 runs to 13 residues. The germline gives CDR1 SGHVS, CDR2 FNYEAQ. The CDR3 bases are TGTGCCAGCACCCCGGGACTCGGCTACGAGCAGTACTTC. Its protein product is CASTPGLGYEQYF.

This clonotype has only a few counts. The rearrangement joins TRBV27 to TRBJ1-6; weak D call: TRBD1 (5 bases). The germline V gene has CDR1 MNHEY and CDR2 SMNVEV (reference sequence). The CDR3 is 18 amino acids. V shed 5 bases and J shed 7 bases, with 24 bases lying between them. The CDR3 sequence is CASSPTLGHRQRNSPLHF. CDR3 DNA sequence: TGTGCCAGCAGTCCTACCCTCGGTCACAGGCAACGCAATTCACCCCTCCACTTT.

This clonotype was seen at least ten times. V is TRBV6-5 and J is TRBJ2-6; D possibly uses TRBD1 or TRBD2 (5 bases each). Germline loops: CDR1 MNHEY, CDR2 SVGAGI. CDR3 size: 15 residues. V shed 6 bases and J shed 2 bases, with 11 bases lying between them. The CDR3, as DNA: TGTGCCAGCAGGTCCGGGGCTGCTGGGGCCAACGTCCTGACTTTC. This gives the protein CASRSGAAGANVLTF.

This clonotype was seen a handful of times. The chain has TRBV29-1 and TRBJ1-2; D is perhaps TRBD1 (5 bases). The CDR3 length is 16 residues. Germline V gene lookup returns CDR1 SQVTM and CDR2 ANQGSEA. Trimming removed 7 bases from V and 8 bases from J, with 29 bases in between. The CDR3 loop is CSGPVLGPPAACGYTF. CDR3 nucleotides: TGCAGCGGACCAGTACTGGGGCCTCCCGCGGCATGCGGCTACACCTTC.

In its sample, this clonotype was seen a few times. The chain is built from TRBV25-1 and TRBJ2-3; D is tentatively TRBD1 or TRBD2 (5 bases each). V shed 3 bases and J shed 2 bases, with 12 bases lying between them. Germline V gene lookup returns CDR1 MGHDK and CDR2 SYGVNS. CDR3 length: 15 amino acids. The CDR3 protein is CASSDSAGITDTQYF. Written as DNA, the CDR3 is TGTGCCAGCAGTGATAGCGCAGGGATCACAGATACGCAGTATTTT.